This T cell receptor beta chain comes out of a study of vaccination effects on CD4 cells after COVID-19. The overall study: As their vaccination, participants received two doses of either BNT162b2 or mRNA-1273.

Overall study results and limits: Recruitment yielded few convalescent patients, and the study had no early post-infection timepoints.

Of note for this clone: Its specificity is unknown.

Ahead of sequencing, the ViraFEST assay grew antigen-specific CD4+ T cells using viral peptide pools. Following culture for roughly 10 days, CD4+ T cells were isolated. Vaccine recipients, nucleocapsid antibody negative, had no prior SARS-CoV-2 infection. Profiling relied on immunoSEQ multiplex PCR, and the TCRdb table lists in-frame clones only, not all of them. This sample yields about 52,000 clones, of which about four fifths are seen a single time; approximately 6% belongs to the top ten. Trimming took off 4 bases at V and 2 bases at J, with 11 bases between the two ends. This CDR3 contains 14 residues. Germline V gene sequence: CDR1 LGHNA, CDR2 YSLEER.

Source: CD4+ T cells from PBMCs cultured with HCoV-OC43 spike peptides, taken before COVID-19 vaccination. Described subset: HCoV-OC43 spike overlapping peptide pool stimulation. The TCR was taken from a human donor who received a COVID-19 vaccine. V is TRBV4-3 and J is TRBJ1-1; no reliable D call. CDR3 DNA sequence: TGCGCCAGCAGCCCCTCTAAGGGAAACACTGAAGCTTTCTTT. As protein: CASSPSKGNTEAFF.